This is a list of T cell receptor beta chains from one sample in a study of response to subunit inactivated influenza vaccine. TCRdb passed the RT-PCR reads through MiXCR, listing each CDR3 protein once. The sample carries around 710,000 distinct CDR3 sequences, about 15% recorded once. The sample was PBMCs from blood, taken less than 15 days before vaccination. The source is a man over 45 who received an inactivated influenza vaccine. Each CDR3 is given with its conserved first and last residue. Fields, in order: V gene, clone size, J gene, D gene, CDR3 protein, CDR3 DNA. D genes are given only for firm matches. Some rows mark clone size as missing; the rest say once, few, many or name a class of expanded clone.

TRBV12-3/TRBV12-4,NA,TRBJ2-7,TRBD2,CASSSREGNEQYF,TGTGCCAGCTCTTCGCGGGAGGGGAACGAGCAGTACTTC
TRBV5-6,few,TRBJ2-7,NA,CASSFVGIHSYEQYF,TGTGCCAGCAGCTTTGTCGGTATACACTCCTACGAGCAGTACTTC
TRBV12-3/TRBV12-4,many,TRBJ2-5,NA,CASSFSGPGETQYF,TGTGCCAGCAGTTTCAGCGGCCCCGGGGAGACCCAGTACTTC
TRBV7-2,few,TRBJ2-2,TRBD2,CASSLSGGRTGELFF,TGTGCCAGCAGCTTAAGCGGGGGGCGCACCGGGGAGCTGTTTTTT
TRBV7-8,NA,TRBJ2-1,NA,CASLSPHEQLF,TGTGCCAGCCTCTCGCCCCATGAGCAGCTCTTC
TRBV12-3/TRBV12-4,few,TRBJ1-3,NA,CASSSDGHSGDTIYF,TGTGCCAGCAGCTCCGATGGACATTCCGGGGACACCATATATTTT
TRBV6-1,NA,TRBJ2-2,NA,CASSADSFRELFF,TGTGCCAGCAGTGCTGACAGTTTCAGGGAGCTGTTTTTT
TRBV4-3,NA,TRBJ1-2,NA,CASSQDQGSYGYTF,TGCGCCAGCAGCCAAGATCAGGGTAGCTATGGCTACACCTTC
TRBV9,few,TRBJ1-5,NA,CASSVDGSSIQPQHF,TGTGCCAGCAGTGTGGACGGATCTAGTATTCAGCCCCAGCATTTT
TRBV3-1,few,TRBJ2-1,NA,CASSQDEGKQFF,TGTGCCAGCAGCCAAGATGAGGGAAAGCAGTTCTTC
TRBV13,NA,TRBJ1-4,NA,CAMSPGHRANEKLFF,TGTGCCATGAGCCCCGGGCACAGGGCAAATGAAAAACTGTTTTTT
TRBV4-2,few,TRBJ2-7,NA,CASSQVNSRGEQYF,TGTGCCAGCAGCCAAGTCAATTCCCGCGGCGAGCAGTACTTC
TRBV27,many,TRBJ2-7,NA,CASSWRADSSYEQYF,TGTGCCAGCAGTTGGAGAGCGGACAGCTCCTACGAGCAGTACTTC
TRBV6-2/TRBV6-3,many,TRBJ2-1,NA,CASSYLGSYNEQFF,TGTGCCAGCAGTTACTTGGGTTCATACAATGAGCAGTTCTTC
TRBV12-3/TRBV12-4,NA,TRBJ2-5,TRBD1,CASSFGQGGGGETQYF,TGTGCCAGCAGTTTCGGACAGGGCGGAGGGGGAGAGACCCAGTACTTC
TRBV7-3,few,TRBJ1-3,NA,CASSPGTGNTIYF,TGTGCCAGCAGTCCGGGGACTGGAAACACCATATATTTT
TRBV7-9,NA,TRBJ2-1,NA,CASSFPGTEQFF,TGTGCCAGCAGCTTTCCGGGGACTGAGCAGTTCTTC
TRBV6-1,few,TRBJ2-1,NA,CASSDWVQPYNEQFF,TGTGCCAGCAGTGATTGGGTCCAGCCTTACAATGAGCAGTTCTTC
TRBV6-2/TRBV6-3,NA,TRBJ2-2,TRBD2,CASSSSGRASTGELFF,TGTGCCAGCAGTTCTAGCGGGAGGGCCTCCACCGGGGAGCTGTTTTTT
TRBV7-9,few,TRBJ1-1,TRBD1,CASSSLQGFDDTEAFF,TGTGCCAGCAGCTCCTTACAGGGGTTTGACGACACTGAAGCTTTCTTT
TRBV2,NA,TRBJ2-1,TRBD2,CASSGGGNEQFF,TGTGCCAGCAGTGGGGGGGGCAATGAGCAGTTCTTC
TRBV29-1,few,TRBJ1-2,NA,CSVEGQREGGYTF,TGCAGCGTTGAAGGCCAAAGGGAGGGTGGCTACACCTTC
TRBV29-1,many,TRBJ2-3,TRBD2,CSADFGGRTDTQYF,TGCAGCGCCGACTTCGGGGGGAGGACAGATACGCAGTATTTT
TRBV23-1,NA,TRBJ2-3,NA,CASTQRKYF,TGCGCCAGCACCCAAAGAAAGTATTTT
TRBV29-1,few,TRBJ2-7,NA,CSVLGGAISYEQYF,TGCAGCGTCCTGGGGGGGGCAATCTCCTACGAGCAGTACTTC
TRBV24-1,few,TRBJ2-2,NA,CATSGIGVRTGELFF,TGTGCCACCAGTGGGATCGGGGTCCGGACCGGGGAGCTGTTTTTT
TRBV9,few,TRBJ2-3,NA,CANTRIPGRRQSTDTQYF,TGTGCCAACACCCGCATCCCGGGACGGAGGCAAAGCACAGATACGCAGTATTTT
TRBV7-9,many,TRBJ2-7,NA,CASSSYDYEQYF,TGTGCCAGCAGCTCGTACGACTACGAGCAGTACTTC
TRBV29-1,NA,TRBJ2-3,NA,CSAIWGNTVTQYF,TGCAGTGCTATCTGGGGGAACACAGTTACGCAGTATTTT
TRBV10-3,NA,TRBJ2-3,NA,CAISESLDTQYF,TGTGCCATCAGTGAGTCGTTAGATACGCAGTATTTT
TRBV18,NA,TRBJ1-1,TRBD1,CASSPAGQAKTEAFF,TGTGCCAGCTCACCCGCGGGACAGGCTAAGACTGAAGCTTTCTTT